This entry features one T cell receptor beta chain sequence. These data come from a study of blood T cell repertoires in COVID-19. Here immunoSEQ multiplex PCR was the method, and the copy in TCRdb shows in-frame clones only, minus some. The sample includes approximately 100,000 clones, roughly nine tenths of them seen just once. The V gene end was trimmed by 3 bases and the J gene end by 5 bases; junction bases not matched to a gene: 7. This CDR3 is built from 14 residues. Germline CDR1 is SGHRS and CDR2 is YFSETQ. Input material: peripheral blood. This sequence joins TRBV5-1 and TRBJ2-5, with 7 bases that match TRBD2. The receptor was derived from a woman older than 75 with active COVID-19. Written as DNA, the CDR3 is TGCGCCAGCAGCTACGGAGCGGGATTGGAGACCCAGTACTTC. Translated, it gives CASSYGAGLETQYF.